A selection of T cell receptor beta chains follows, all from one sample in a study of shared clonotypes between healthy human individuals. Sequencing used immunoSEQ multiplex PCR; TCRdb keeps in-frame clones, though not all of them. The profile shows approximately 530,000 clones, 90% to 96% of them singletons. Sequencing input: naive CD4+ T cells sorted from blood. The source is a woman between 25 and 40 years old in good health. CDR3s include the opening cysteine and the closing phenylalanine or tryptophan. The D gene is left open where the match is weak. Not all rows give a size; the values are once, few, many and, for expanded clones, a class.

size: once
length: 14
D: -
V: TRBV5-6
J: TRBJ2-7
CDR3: CASSSAGGRGEQYF
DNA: TGTGCCAGCAGCTCGGCAGGGGGGAGGGGCGAGCAGTACTTC

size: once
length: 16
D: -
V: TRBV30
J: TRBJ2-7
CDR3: CAWSIISPSIRYEQYF
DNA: TGTGCCTGGAGTATAATCTCCCCCAGTATTCGCTACGAGCAGTACTTC

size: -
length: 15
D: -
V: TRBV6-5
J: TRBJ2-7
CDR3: CASSYSDRKPHEQYF
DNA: TGTGCCAGCAGTTACTCTGACAGGAAACCCCACGAGCAGTACTTC

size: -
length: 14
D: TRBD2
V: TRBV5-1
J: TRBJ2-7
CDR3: CASRRLAGAYEQYF
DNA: TGCGCCAGCAGGCGGTTAGCGGGAGCCTACGAGCAGTACTTC

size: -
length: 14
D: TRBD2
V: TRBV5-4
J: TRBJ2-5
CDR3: CASSLALAEETQYF
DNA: TGTGCCAGCAGCTTGGCCCTAGCGGAAGAGACCCAGTACTTC

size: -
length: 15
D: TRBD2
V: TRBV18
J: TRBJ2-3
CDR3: CASHGTSGGTDTQYF
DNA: TGTGCCAGCCACGGGACTAGCGGGGGCACAGATACGCAGTATTTT

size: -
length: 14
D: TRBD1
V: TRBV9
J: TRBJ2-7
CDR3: CASSGQASGYEQYF
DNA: TGTGCCAGCAGTGGACAGGCCTCGGGCTACGAGCAGTACTTC

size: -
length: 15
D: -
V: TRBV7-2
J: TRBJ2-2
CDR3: CASSLALGGAGELFF
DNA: TGTGCCAGCAGCTTAGCCCTAGGAGGGGCCGGGGAGCTGTTTTTT

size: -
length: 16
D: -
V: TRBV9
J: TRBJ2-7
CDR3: CASSVGPGTATYEQYF
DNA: TGTGCCAGCAGCGTGGGCCCCGGGACGGCGACCTACGAGCAGTACTTC

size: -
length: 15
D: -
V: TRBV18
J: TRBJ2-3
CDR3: CASSPGGGGTDTQYF
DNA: TGTGCCAGCTCACCAGGGGGAGGCGGCACAGATACGCAGTATTTT

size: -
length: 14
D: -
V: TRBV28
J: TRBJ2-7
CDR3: CASSPQGTPYEQYF
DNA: TGTGCCAGCAGTCCTCAGGGGACACCCTACGAGCAGTACTTC

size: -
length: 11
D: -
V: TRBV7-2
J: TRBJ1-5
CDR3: CASSLGPKRHF
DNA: TGTGCCAGCAGCTTGGGACCCAAAAGGCATTTT

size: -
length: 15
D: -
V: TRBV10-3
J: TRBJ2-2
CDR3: CAISESLVYTGELFF
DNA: TGTGCCATCAGTGAGTCTCTAGTCTACACCGGGGAGCTGTTTTTT

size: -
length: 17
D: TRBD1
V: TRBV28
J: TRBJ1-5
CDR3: CASSRMGQGNSNQPQHF
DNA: TGTGCCAGCAGCCGCATGGGACAGGGAAATAGCAATCAGCCCCAGCATTTT

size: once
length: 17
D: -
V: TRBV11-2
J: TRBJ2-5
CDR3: CASSSPTAPRSRETQYF
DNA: TGTGCCAGCAGCTCGCCGACAGCCCCTAGGTCGAGAGAGACCCAGTACTTC

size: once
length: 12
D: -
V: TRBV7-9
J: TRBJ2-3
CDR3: CASSLLLNTQYF
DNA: TGTGCCAGCAGCTTACTCCTAAATACGCAGTATTTT

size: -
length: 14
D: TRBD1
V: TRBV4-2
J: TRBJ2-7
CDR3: CASSWGQTSYEQYF
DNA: TGTGCCAGCAGCTGGGGACAGACATCCTACGAGCAGTACTTC

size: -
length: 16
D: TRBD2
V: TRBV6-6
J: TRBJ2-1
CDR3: CASSRSLAGSNNEQFF
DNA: TGTGCCAGCAGCCGATCCCTAGCGGGGTCCAACAATGAGCAGTTCTTC